These T cell receptor beta chains were read from a single sample in a study of blood T cells in healthy people across ages. Each CDR3 protein gets one entry after TCRdb re-called the 5' RACE reads with MiXCR. The sample holds fewer than 800,000 distinct CDR3 sequences, around half seen once. The sequenced material came from blood. The receptors were sampled from a woman in her fifties or sixties in good health. Each CDR3 is given with its conserved first and last residue. Each record gives: CDR3 length, D gene, J gene, V gene, clone size, CDR3 protein, CDR3 DNA. A D gene is named only where the DNA matches it firmly. Clone size is given for some rows only: seen once, a few or many times, or a class if the clone is expanded.

cdr3_length: 13; d_call: TRBD1; j_call: TRBJ2-7; v_call: TRBV29-1; clone_size: .; cdr3_aa: CSVSGQGSHEQYF; cdr3_nt: TGCAGCGTGTCGGGACAGGGCAGCCACGAGCAGTACTTC
cdr3_length: 15; d_call: .; j_call: TRBJ2-3; v_call: TRBV29-1; clone_size: .; cdr3_aa: CSARYMGPSTDTQYF; cdr3_nt: TGCAGCGCTCGCTACATGGGGCCGAGCACAGATACGCAGTATTTT
cdr3_length: 17; d_call: .; j_call: TRBJ1-2; v_call: TRBV3-1; clone_size: .; cdr3_aa: CASSQDTRGAVNYGYTF; cdr3_nt: TGTGCCAGCAGCCAAGATACAAGGGGCGCAGTCAACTATGGCTACACCTTC
cdr3_length: 15; d_call: TRBD1; j_call: TRBJ1-6; v_call: TRBV5-1; clone_size: .; cdr3_aa: CASSFQGGNNSPLHF; cdr3_nt: TGCGCCAGCAGCTTCCAGGGGGGTAATAATTCACCCCTCCACTTT
cdr3_length: 13; d_call: .; j_call: TRBJ2-1; v_call: TRBV20-1; clone_size: .; cdr3_aa: CSAEASLRDEQFF; cdr3_nt: TGCAGTGCCGAAGCTAGTCTGAGGGATGAGCAGTTCTTC
cdr3_length: 15; d_call: TRBD2; j_call: TRBJ2-5; v_call: TRBV10-3; clone_size: few; cdr3_aa: CAIRATGTTSETQYF; cdr3_nt: TGTGCCATCAGGGCTACCGGGACTACCTCCGAGACCCAGTACTTC
cdr3_length: 11; d_call: .; j_call: TRBJ2-3; v_call: TRBV20-1; clone_size: .; cdr3_aa: CSGAYTDTQYF; cdr3_nt: TGCAGTGGGGCCTACACAGATACGCAGTATTTT
cdr3_length: 14; d_call: TRBD1; j_call: TRBJ2-7; v_call: TRBV20-1; clone_size: .; cdr3_aa: CSASHGQGAREQYF; cdr3_nt: TGCAGTGCTAGTCACGGACAGGGGGCGAGAGAGCAGTACTTC
cdr3_length: 15; d_call: .; j_call: TRBJ2-4; v_call: TRBV29-1; clone_size: .; cdr3_aa: CSVERTGGAKNIQYF; cdr3_nt: TGCAGCGTTGAAAGGACCGGGGGAGCCAAAAACATTCAGTACTTC
cdr3_length: 13; d_call: TRBD1; j_call: TRBJ1-2; v_call: TRBV29-1; clone_size: .; cdr3_aa: CSVGATGDYGYSF; cdr3_nt: TGCAGCGTGGGGGCCACAGGGGACTATGGCTACAGCTTC
cdr3_length: 13; d_call: .; j_call: TRBJ2-4; v_call: TRBV7-2; clone_size: .; cdr3_aa: CASNQFAKNIQYF; cdr3_nt: TGTGCCAGCAACCAGTTTGCCAAAAACATTCAGTACTTC
cdr3_length: 13; d_call: TRBD2; j_call: TRBJ2-7; v_call: TRBV28; clone_size: .; cdr3_aa: CALSRLAGYEQYF; cdr3_nt: TGTGCCCTCAGCAGGCTAGCGGGGTACGAGCAGTACTTC
cdr3_length: 15; d_call: TRBD2; j_call: TRBJ2-7; v_call: TRBV20-1; clone_size: .; cdr3_aa: CSARDPSSGMYEQYF; cdr3_nt: TGCAGTGCTAGAGATCCCTCTAGCGGGATGTACGAGCAGTACTTC
cdr3_length: 16; d_call: TRBD2; j_call: TRBJ2-1; v_call: TRBV28; clone_size: .; cdr3_aa: CASSKTSGSPHNEQFF; cdr3_nt: TGTGCCAGCAGCAAGACTAGCGGGAGTCCCCACAATGAGCAGTTCTTC
cdr3_length: 14; d_call: TRBD2; j_call: TRBJ2-3; v_call: TRBV20-1; clone_size: .; cdr3_aa: CSTPRGAAIDTQYF; cdr3_nt: TGCAGTACCCCGCGGGGGGCCGCTATTGATACGCAGTATTTT
cdr3_length: 12; d_call: .; j_call: TRBJ1-2; v_call: TRBV12-3/TRBV12-4; clone_size: few; cdr3_aa: CAAGRVSYGYTF; cdr3_nt: TGTGCCGCCGGGAGGGTATCGTATGGCTACACCTTC
cdr3_length: 16; d_call: TRBD2; j_call: TRBJ2-5; v_call: TRBV4-1; clone_size: many; cdr3_aa: CASSQDSTSGGETQYF; cdr3_nt: TGCGCCAGCAGCCAAGATTCAACTAGCGGGGGGGAGACCCAGTACTTC
cdr3_length: 16; d_call: TRBD1; j_call: TRBJ1-2; v_call: TRBV2; clone_size: .; cdr3_aa: CASSPIRTTGGLGYTF; cdr3_nt: TGTGCCAGCAGTCCTATACGAACGACAGGGGGCCTAGGCTACACCTTC
cdr3_length: 15; d_call: TRBD2; j_call: TRBJ2-4; v_call: TRBV2; clone_size: .; cdr3_aa: CASSLAGGFKNIQYF; cdr3_nt: TGTGCCAGCAGTCTAGCGGGAGGATTCAAAAACATTCAGTACTTC
cdr3_length: 14; d_call: .; j_call: TRBJ2-5; v_call: TRBV7-2; clone_size: .; cdr3_aa: CASSDYSSKRAQYF; cdr3_nt: TGTGCCAGCAGCGACTACAGCTCTAAACGGGCCCAGTACTTC
cdr3_length: 12; d_call: .; j_call: TRBJ2-2; v_call: TRBV6-1; clone_size: few; cdr3_aa: CASSDQTGELFF; cdr3_nt: TGTGCCAGCAGTGATCAAACCGGGGAGCTGTTTTTT
cdr3_length: 16; d_call: TRBD1; j_call: TRBJ2-1; v_call: TRBV29-1; clone_size: .; cdr3_aa: CSVPLGGTGQYNEQFF; cdr3_nt: TGCAGCGTACCGTTGGGGGGGACAGGGCAATACAATGAGCAGTTCTTC
cdr3_length: 18; d_call: TRBD2; j_call: TRBJ2-5; v_call: TRBV6-2/TRBV6-3; clone_size: .; cdr3_aa: CASSYILAGGAGQETQYF; cdr3_nt: TGTGCCAGCAGTTACATCCTAGCGGGAGGCGCGGGCCAAGAGACCCAGTACTTC
cdr3_length: 15; d_call: .; j_call: TRBJ2-2; v_call: TRBV7-6; clone_size: .; cdr3_aa: CASSRQSANTGELFF; cdr3_nt: TGTGCCAGCAGCCGACAGTCCGCGAACACCGGGGAGCTGTTTTTT
cdr3_length: 19; d_call: TRBD2; j_call: TRBJ2-7; v_call: TRBV2; clone_size: .; cdr3_aa: CASSLGRSGRVRGSYEQYF; cdr3_nt: TGTGCCAGCAGCCTAGGTAGAAGCGGGAGGGTCCGGGGCTCGTACGAGCAGTACTTC
cdr3_length: 12; d_call: TRBD1; j_call: TRBJ1-2; v_call: TRBV2; clone_size: .; cdr3_aa: CASTRDRVGYTF; cdr3_nt: TGTGCCAGCACTCGGGACAGGGTCGGCTACACCTTC
cdr3_length: 16; d_call: .; j_call: TRBJ1-2; v_call: TRBV2; clone_size: .; cdr3_aa: CASRVRGRGSVYGYTF; cdr3_nt: TGTGCCAGCAGAGTCCGAGGGCGGGGGTCCGTCTATGGCTACACCTTC
cdr3_length: 14; d_call: TRBD2; j_call: TRBJ2-7; v_call: TRBV28; clone_size: .; cdr3_aa: CARSLREEFYEQYF; cdr3_nt: TGTGCCCGCAGCCTGCGGGAGGAGTTCTACGAGCAGTACTTC
cdr3_length: 16; d_call: TRBD2; j_call: TRBJ2-5; v_call: TRBV10-3; clone_size: .; cdr3_aa: CAISPGLAGAWETQYF; cdr3_nt: TGTGCCATCAGCCCGGGACTAGCGGGAGCGTGGGAGACCCAGTACTTC
cdr3_length: 15; d_call: .; j_call: TRBJ2-4; v_call: TRBV2; clone_size: .; cdr3_aa: CASSDQGGSKNIQYF; cdr3_nt: TGTGCCAGCAGTGATCAGGGGGGCTCCAAAAACATTCAGTACTTC
cdr3_length: 12; d_call: .; j_call: TRBJ2-1; v_call: TRBV25-1; clone_size: .; cdr3_aa: CASSDRWNEQFF; cdr3_nt: TGTGCCAGCAGTGACCGGTGGAATGAGCAGTTCTTC
cdr3_length: 13; d_call: .; j_call: TRBJ2-1; v_call: TRBV20-1; clone_size: many; cdr3_aa: CSAVRDWGNEQFF; cdr3_nt: TGCAGTGCGGTCCGGGACTGGGGCAATGAGCAGTTCTTC
cdr3_length: 14; d_call: .; j_call: TRBJ1-1; v_call: TRBV6-2/TRBV6-3; clone_size: .; cdr3_aa: CASSSNRQNTEAFF; cdr3_nt: TGTGCCAGCAGTTCTAATCGACAGAACACTGAAGCTTTCTTT
cdr3_length: 15; d_call: TRBD1; j_call: TRBJ1-2; v_call: TRBV28; clone_size: few; cdr3_aa: CASSFVTGDNYGYTF; cdr3_nt: TGTGCCAGCAGTTTCGTGACAGGGGATAACTATGGCTACACCTTC
cdr3_length: 13; d_call: .; j_call: TRBJ2-1; v_call: TRBV12-3/TRBV12-4; clone_size: few; cdr3_aa: CASFDNSGNEQFF; cdr3_nt: TGTGCCAGCTTTGACAACTCAGGGAATGAGCAGTTCTTC
cdr3_length: 15; d_call: .; j_call: TRBJ2-6; v_call: TRBV12-3/TRBV12-4; clone_size: few; cdr3_aa: CASQTTDSGANVLTF; cdr3_nt: TGTGCCAGCCAAACCACCGACTCTGGGGCCAACGTCCTGACTTTC
cdr3_length: 13; d_call: .; j_call: TRBJ1-1; v_call: TRBV29-1; clone_size: .; cdr3_aa: CSVVGLLDTEAFF; cdr3_nt: TGCAGCGTTGTTGGCCTTTTGGACACTGAAGCTTTCTTT
cdr3_length: 12; d_call: .; j_call: TRBJ2-7; v_call: TRBV2; clone_size: once; cdr3_aa: CASSVEWHEQYF; cdr3_nt: TGTGCCAGCAGTGTCGAGTGGCATGAGCAGTACTTC
cdr3_length: 15; d_call: .; j_call: TRBJ2-1; v_call: TRBV7-7; clone_size: .; cdr3_aa: CASSPAPGTYNEQFF; cdr3_nt: TGTGCTAGCAGCCCTGCCCCCGGGACCTACAATGAGCAGTTCTTC
cdr3_length: 15; d_call: .; j_call: TRBJ2-7; v_call: TRBV7-2; clone_size: many; cdr3_aa: CASSSFAGRSYEQYF; cdr3_nt: TGTGCCAGCAGCTCCTTTGCGGGCCGCTCCTACGAGCAGTACTTC
cdr3_length: 19; d_call: .; j_call: TRBJ1-1; v_call: TRBV7-3; clone_size: .; cdr3_aa: CASSLVPYNEGGMNTEAFF; cdr3_nt: TGTGCCAGCAGCTTAGTTCCCTACAACGAGGGTGGCATGAACACTGAAGCTTTCTTT
cdr3_length: 13; d_call: TRBD2; j_call: TRBJ2-7; v_call: TRBV15; clone_size: .; cdr3_aa: CATRRGLVCEQYF; cdr3_nt: TGTGCCACCCGAAGGGGACTAGTCTGCGAGCAGTACTTC
cdr3_length: 18; d_call: TRBD1; j_call: TRBJ2-6; v_call: TRBV5-1; clone_size: many; cdr3_aa: CASSLVGQGAYGANVLTF; cdr3_nt: TGCGCCAGCAGCTTGGTAGGACAGGGGGCCTATGGGGCCAACGTCCTGACTTTC
cdr3_length: 15; d_call: .; j_call: TRBJ2-5; v_call: TRBV20-1; clone_size: many; cdr3_aa: CSAKVGGWRDETQYF; cdr3_nt: TGCAGTGCTAAGGTTGGCGGCTGGCGGGACGAGACCCAGTACTTC
cdr3_length: 15; d_call: TRBD1; j_call: TRBJ2-3; v_call: TRBV27; clone_size: .; cdr3_aa: CASSRTGKSTDTQYF; cdr3_nt: TGTGCCAGCAGTAGGACAGGAAAGAGCACAGATACGCAGTATTTT
cdr3_length: 13; d_call: .; j_call: TRBJ2-3; v_call: TRBV7-9; clone_size: .; cdr3_aa: CASSLATGVAQYF; cdr3_nt: TGTGCCAGCAGCTTAGCGACGGGAGTTGCGCAGTATTTT
cdr3_length: 16; d_call: .; j_call: TRBJ2-3; v_call: TRBV7-7; clone_size: .; cdr3_aa: CASSPEGGGGTDTQYF; cdr3_nt: TGTGCCAGCAGCCCGGAGGGGGGAGGCGGCACAGATACGCAGTATTTT
cdr3_length: 15; d_call: .; j_call: TRBJ2-7; v_call: TRBV4-3; clone_size: .; cdr3_aa: CASSQGFNSPYEQYF; cdr3_nt: TGCGCCAGCAGCCAAGGTTTTAACAGCCCCTACGAGCAGTACTTC
cdr3_length: 12; d_call: .; j_call: TRBJ2-5; v_call: TRBV6-2/TRBV6-3; clone_size: few; cdr3_aa: CASRTTGIEQYF; cdr3_nt: TGTGCCAGCAGAACCACAGGGATAGAGCAGTACTTC
cdr3_length: 14; d_call: .; j_call: TRBJ1-6; v_call: TRBV2; clone_size: .; cdr3_aa: CASEPANNNSPLHF; cdr3_nt: TGTGCCAGCGAGCCAGCGAATAATAATTCACCCCTCCACTTT